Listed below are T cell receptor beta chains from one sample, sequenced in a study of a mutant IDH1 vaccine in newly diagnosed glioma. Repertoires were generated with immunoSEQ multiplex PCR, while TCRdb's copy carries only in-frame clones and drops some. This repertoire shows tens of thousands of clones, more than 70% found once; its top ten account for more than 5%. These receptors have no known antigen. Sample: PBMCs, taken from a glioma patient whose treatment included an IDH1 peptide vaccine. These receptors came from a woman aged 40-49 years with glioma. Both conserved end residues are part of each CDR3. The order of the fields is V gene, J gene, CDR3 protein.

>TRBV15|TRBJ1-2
CATSRDKGGYGYTF
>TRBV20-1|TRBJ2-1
CRVSGNEQFF
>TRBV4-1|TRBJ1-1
CASSQVQGRTEAFF
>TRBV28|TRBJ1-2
CASSFGGGYGYTF
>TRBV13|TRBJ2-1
CASSSLGSSYNEQFF
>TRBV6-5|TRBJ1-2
CASSYNGGNYGYTF
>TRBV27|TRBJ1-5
CASSARQGWDNSNQPQHF
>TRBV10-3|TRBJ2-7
CAIMGQPLDEQYF
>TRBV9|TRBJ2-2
CASSVGRTSGRAAGELFF
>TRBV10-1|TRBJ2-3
CASSPVAGADTQYF
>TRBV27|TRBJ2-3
CASSPTGSTDTQYF
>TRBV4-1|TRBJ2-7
CASSQDSPDYEQYF
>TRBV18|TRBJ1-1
CASSLGQGNTEAFF
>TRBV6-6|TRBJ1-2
CASSSGLLYGYTF
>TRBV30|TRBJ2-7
CAWGTLTGLGEQYF
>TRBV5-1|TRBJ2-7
CASSLVGLGYEQYF
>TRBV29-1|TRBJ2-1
CSVASGVEYNEQFF
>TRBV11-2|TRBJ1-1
CASSLGHGNTEAFF
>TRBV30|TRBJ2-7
CAWSVGQPYEQYF
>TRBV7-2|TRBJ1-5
CASSLGWRGRSNQPQHF
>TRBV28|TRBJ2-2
CASSSNTGELFF
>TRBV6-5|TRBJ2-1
CASSPGHGGNEQFF
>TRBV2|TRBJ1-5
CASKQGVRSNQPQHF
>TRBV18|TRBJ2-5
CASSPQRQGGETQYF
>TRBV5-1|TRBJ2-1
CASSVTTGPLDNEQFF
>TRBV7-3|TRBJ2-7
CASSLSPGYAYEQYF
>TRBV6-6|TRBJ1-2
CASSHDSFAGGYTF
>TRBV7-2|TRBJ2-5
CASSPRGGREETQYF
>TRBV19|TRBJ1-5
CASSILGQPQHF
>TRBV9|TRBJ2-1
CASSEDRGTYNEQFF
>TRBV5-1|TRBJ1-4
CASSLEGGLSQGVEEKLFF
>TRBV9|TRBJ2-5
CASSVVGLAGGETQYF
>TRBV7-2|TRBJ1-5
CASSFTTGGGQPQHF
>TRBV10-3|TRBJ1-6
CAITGQANSPLHF
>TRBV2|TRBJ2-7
CATAGLSYEQYF
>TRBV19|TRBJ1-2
CASSIGIEHRAYGHTF
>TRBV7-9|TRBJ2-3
CASSLALSSSTDTQYF
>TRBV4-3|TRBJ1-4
CASSPRGLRGDDEKLFF
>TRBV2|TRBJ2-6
CASSKQGAGANVLTF
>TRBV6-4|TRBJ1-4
CASSDMGRGPYLLFF
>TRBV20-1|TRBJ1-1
CSARVFTEAFF
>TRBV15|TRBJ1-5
CATSRDPNQPQHF
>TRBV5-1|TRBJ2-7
CASSGGYEQYF
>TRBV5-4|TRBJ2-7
CASSLWGWNWGEQYF
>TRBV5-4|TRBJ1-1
CASRLGGGNTEAFF
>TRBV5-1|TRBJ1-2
CASSLDLPGQRNYGYTF
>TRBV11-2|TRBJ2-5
CASSTTGAQYF
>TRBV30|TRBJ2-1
CAWSAASGTRGGAYNEQFF
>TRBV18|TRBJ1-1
CASSLGGVDTEAFF
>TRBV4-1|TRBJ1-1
CASSPGMNTEAFF
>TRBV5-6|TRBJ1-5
CASSLVVRGLSNQPQHF
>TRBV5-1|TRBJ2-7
CASSLGQGLDEQYF
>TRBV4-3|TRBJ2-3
CASSQERRGRGTDTQYF
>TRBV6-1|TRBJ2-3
CATASTDTQYF